The next 18 T cell receptor beta chains were all read from a single sample in a study of metastatic and nonmetastatic thyroid tumors. Using MiXCR, TCRdb reanalyzed the PCR reads. The sample carries approximately 20,000 clones, less than 40% recorded once. Every patient was untreated before thyroid surgery. Sequencing was done on a sample of tumor tissue. These receptors were obtained from a male donor with papillary thyroid cancer or a benign thyroid nodule (not recorded which). Some clones in this sample may be carry-over from other donors' samples.

For the CDR3, the DNA is TGTGCCAGCAGCTTAGGACAGGCCCTATCTAACTATGGCTACACCTTC. Its translation is CASSLGQALSNYGYTF. The gene calls are TRBV13 and TRBJ1-2, with D possibly matching TRBD1 (5 bases). This CDR3 has 16 amino acids. Deletions cut 0 bases from V and 0 bases from J, with 11 bases between. CDR1 is PRHDT and CDR2 is FYEKMQ in the germline V gene (reference sequence).

This clone is medium-sized. The gene calls are TRBV20-1 and TRBJ2-1; maybe TRBD2 (5 bases). Germline CDR1 reads DFQATT; CDR2 reads SNEGSKA (reference sequence). The CDR3 loop spans 14 amino acids. The V and J ends lost 3 bases and 5 bases respectively, with 14 bases between them. The CDR3 reads CSARTSSGNNEQFF. Written as DNA, the CDR3 is TGCAGTGCTAGGACCTCGTCCGGGAACAATGAGCAGTTCTTC.

The DNA of the CDR3 is TGCGCCAGCAGCTTGGAGGTGGTGAACACTGAAGCTTTCTTT. Its translation: CASSLEVVNTEAFF. The gene calls are TRBV5-1 and TRBJ1-1; D ambiguous. CDR3 length: 14 amino acids. V lost 0 bases, J lost 0 bases, and 6 bases lay in between. The germline gives CDR1 SGHRS, CDR2 YFSETQ.

This clone was found a few times. This chain links TRBV12-3 or TRBV12-4 with TRBJ2-2, with TRBD2 matching 8 bases. V was pared by 3 bases and J by 8 bases, with 8 bases of the junction left unmatched. The CDR3 length is 15 residues. The CDR3 is CASSFGEVAGGELFF. The CDR3 DNA sequence: TGTGCCAGCAGTTTTGGAGAGGTAGCGGGAGGGGAGCTGTTTTTT.

This chain connects TRBV5-1 to TRBJ2-7; 7 positions agree with TRBD1. Germline loops: CDR1 SGHRS, CDR2 YFSETQ. The CDR3 sequence is 14 residues long. Germline trimming cut 4 bases from V and 3 bases from J; bases unmatched to any gene: 7. The CDR3 region is CASSPNRDSYEQYF. Written as DNA, the CDR3 is TGCGCCAGCAGCCCGAATCGGGACAGCTACGAGCAGTACTTC.

With regard to this clone: The junction does not match germline at one end; this may be a read error. This sequence joins TRBV7-9 and TRBJ1-6, with D tentatively TRBD1 (5 bases). The CDR3 has 14 residues. Germline assignment: CDR1 SEHNR and CDR2 FQNEAQ (reference sequence). CDR3 in amino acids: CAISEGQANSPLHF. Written as DNA, the CDR3 is TGTGCCATCAGCGAAGGACAAGCTAATTCACCCCTCCACTTT. The full variable domain, in which reference TRBV7-9 and TRBJ1-6 provide the parts outside the CDR3, is DTGVSQNPRHKITKRGQNVTFRCDPISEHNRLYWYRQTLGQGPEFLTYFQNEAQLEKSRLLSDRFSAERPKGSFSTLEIQRTEQGDSAMYLCAISEGQANSPLHFGNGTRLTVT.

This clone was counted ten times or more. The chain is built from TRBV12-3 or TRBV12-4 and TRBJ1-4; D gene unclear. This CDR3 has 15 residues. V was cut by 0 bases and J by 8 bases, with 13 bases left in between. CDR3 coding DNA: TGTGCCAGCAGTTTAGCGCGGGCAGTCCCGGAAAAACTGTTTTTT. It encodes CASSLARAVPEKLFF.

This clone has at least ten counts. The chain is built from TRBV29-1 and TRBJ1-1; weak D call: TRBD1 (6 bases). V lost 1 base and J 2 bases, leaving 8 bases between the germline ends. Germline CDR1 is SQVTM and CDR2 is ANQGSEA. This CDR3 region has 13 residues. The chain's CDR3 is CSVEGTANTEAFF. CDR3 bases: TGCAGCGTTGAAGGGACAGCTAACACTGAAGCTTTCTTT.

This clone was counted once. The gene calls are TRBV18 and TRBJ2-7; D remains ambiguous. This CDR3 spans 14 amino acids. Germline V CDR1 and CDR2: KGHSH, LQKENI. Deletions cut 2 bases from V and 2 bases from J, with 10 bases between. The CDR3 DNA follows: TGTGCCAGCTCACCATTCTCTTCGACCTACGAGCAGTACTTC. The encoded protein is CASSPFSSTYEQYF.

This clone has a count of ten or more. V gene TRBV3-1 combines with J gene TRBJ1-2, with a possible D match to TRBD1 (6 bases). V dropped 2 bases and J dropped 6 bases, with 13 bases sitting between them. The CDR3 sequence is 14 residues long. Germline assignment: CDR1 LGHDT and CDR2 YNNKEL (reference sequence). CDR3 sequence: CASSQQGQRDGYTF. The CDR3 coding sequence is TGTGCCAGCAGCCAACAAGGACAGAGAGATGGCTACACCTTC.

The sample holds one count of this clone. The chain joins TRBV20-1 to TRBJ1-2; the D gene is possibly TRBD1 (6 bases). Trimming left V 6 bases short and J 2 bases short, with 13 bases between. Germline V CDR1 and CDR2: DFQATT, SNEGSKA (reference sequence). CDR3 length: 13 amino acids. The CDR3 coding sequence is TGCAGTGCCCCGGGGACACCGAACTATGGCTACACCTTC. This codes for CSAPGTPNYGYTF.

This clone came up a few times. Other DNA sequences in this specimen translate into the identical CDR3. In nucleotides, the CDR3 is TGTGCCAGCAGCTCTGAGGGTTACGAGCAGTACTTC. Protein: CASSSEGYEQYF. The V and J genes are TRBV7-9 and TRBJ2-7; D is perhaps TRBD2 (5 bases). Trimming stripped 4 bases from V and 4 bases from J, with 8 bases between. The CDR3 loop spans 12 amino acids. Germline-derived CDR1 and CDR2 are SEHNR and FQNEAQ (reference sequence). Using reference TRBV7-9 and TRBJ2-7 for the parts outside the CDR3, the full variable domain is DTGVSQNPRHKITKRGQNVTFRCDPISEHNRLYWYRQTLGQGPEFLTYFQNEAQLEKSRLLSDRFSAERPKGSFSTLEIQRTEQGDSAMYLCASSSEGYEQYFGPGTRLTVT.

This clone appeared many times. The genes are TRBV20-1 and TRBJ2-4; D is uncertain. Germline CDR1 is DFQATT and CDR2 is SNEGSKA (reference sequence). There are 13 residues in the CDR3. V shed 4 bases and J shed 0 bases, with 7 bases lying between them. Written as DNA, the CDR3 is TGCAGTGCTAACGAGATAGCCAAAAACATTCAGTACTTC. Translating gives CSANEIAKNIQYF.

The chain has TRBV18 and TRBJ2-3; 9 bases fit TRBD2. The V segment lost 3 bases and the J segment 6 bases; nucleotides outside the gene matches: 7. Germline V gene data show CDR1 as KGHSH and CDR2 as LQKENI. The CDR3 is 15 residues long. CDR3 residues: CASSPLREGPDTQYF. In DNA, the CDR3 is TGTGCCAGCTCACCCTTGCGGGAGGGCCCCGATACGCAGTATTTT.

The gene calls are TRBV30 and TRBJ1-1; possibly TRBD1 for D (6 bases). The germline V gene encodes CDR1 GTSNPN and CDR2 SVGIG (reference sequence). The CDR3 spans 16 residues. With 0 bases removed from V and 0 bases from J, the gap between germline ends came to 14 bases. In nucleotides, the CDR3 is TGTGCCTGGAGTGTCTTGGGGAGGACAGTGAACACTGAAGCTTTCTTT. Protein: CAWSVLGRTVNTEAFF.

The genes are TRBV18 and TRBJ2-7; 8 positions agree with TRBD2. Germline V CDR1 and CDR2: KGHSH, LQKENI. This CDR3 is 15 amino acids long. Unmatched junction bases numbered 8, after V lost 0 bases and J lost 7 bases. CDR3 DNA: TGTGCCAGCTCACCACCCACAGCGGGAGTACGTGAGCAGTACTTC. Translation gives CASSPPTAGVREQYF.

This clone was counted a few times. A clone one base away is much larger, so this may be a read error. This chain links TRBV7-2 with TRBJ2-7, with unresolved D. The CDR3 extends over 13 amino acids. From germline, CDR1 is SGHTA and CDR2 FQGNSA. CDR3 in amino acids: CVSSLESRAEQYF. For the CDR3, the DNA is TGTGTCAGCAGCTTAGAGAGTAGGGCCGAGCAGTACTTC.

This clone was detected many times. The rearrangement links TRBV2 to TRBJ2-1; D is perhaps TRBD2 (5 bases). The CDR3 contains 12 residues. V shed 3 bases and J shed 7 bases, with 7 bases lying between them. Per the germline V gene, CDR1 is SNHLY and CDR2 is FYNNEI. For the CDR3, the DNA is TGTGCCAGCAGTGAGTGGGAGAATGAGCAGTTCTTC. It specifies CASSEWENEQFF. The variable domain in full, with the rest retrieved from reference TRBV2 and TRBJ2-1, is EPEVTQTPSHQVTQMGQEVILRCVPISNHLYFYWYRQILGQKVEFLVSFYNNEISEKSEIFDDQFSVERPDGSNFTLKIRSTKLEDSAMYFCASSEWENEQFFGPGTRLTVL.